This TCR beta chain is from a study of post-analysis software for immune sequencing data. Study results and caveats: Included in a set of 5 or 6 TRBV segments more frequent in patients than controls were TRBV5-6, TRBV5-1 and TRBV20-1.

Germline lookup yields CDR1 MDHEN and CDR2 SYDVKM. Trimming cost V 5 bases and J 5 bases, with 6 bases left between them. The CDR3 has 11 residues. This clonotype appeared a few times. As yet, its antigen is unknown. Unique molecular identifiers were present in the TCR beta cDNA libraries. Researchers reported some 500,000 cDNA molecules coming from approximately 1 to 10 million T cells. TCRdb reprocessed the PCR reads with MiXCR, giving one entry per CDR3 protein. This sample has approximately 460,000 distinct CDR3 sequences, with around 40% found just once. The source is a girl aged 10-17 years with multiple sclerosis. Sequenced: blood. The rearrangement links TRBV28 to TRBJ1-2, with D tentatively TRBD1 (5 bases). The CDR3 spells CASSRQYGYTF. CDR3 coding DNA: TGTGCCAGCAGTCGACAGTATGGCTACACCTTC.